A single sample is the source of the 15 T cell receptor beta chains below, sequenced in a study of human T cells and chemical hapten exposure. TCRdb passed the RACE reads through MiXCR, listing each CDR3 protein once. The table includes 65,000 to 95,000 distinct CDR3 sequences, around 6.7% detected once. The time point denotes: patch test 2, 6 weeks after DPC sensitization. Treatment in this sample: therapeutic diphenylcyclopropenone sensitization with weekly scalp DPC. Sequences were derived from whole blood, sampled in connection with sensitization to the hapten diphenylcyclopropenone (DPC). Source of these receptors: a woman in her thirties with alopecia areata. Some clones in this sample may be carry-over from other donors' samples.

V is TRBV24-1 and J is TRBJ1-2; D is possibly TRBD1 (5 bases). The CDR3 has 15 amino acids. With 1 base removed from V and 7 bases from J, the gap between germline ends came to 15 bases. Germline loops: CDR1 KGHDR, CDR2 SFDVKD. The CDR3 coding sequence is TGTGCCACCAGTGATTTCCAAGGACACCGCCGTGGCTACACCTTC. It yields the protein CATSDFQGHRRGYTF.

This clonotype has a count of ten or more. This rearrangement joins TRBV20-1 to TRBJ2-3; D unresolved. The CDR3 is made up of 13 amino acids. Trimming removed 6 bases from V and 2 bases from J, with 12 bases in between. Germline values: CDR1 DFQATT, CDR2 SNEGSKA (reference sequence). Here the CDR3 DNA reads TGCAGTGCCGCGCTCCCAGACACAGATACGCAGTATTTT. Protein product: CSAALPDTDTQYF.

This clonotype was found many times. The rearrangement joins TRBV7-2 to TRBJ2-5, with D uncertain. Trimming took off 1 base at V and 7 bases at J, with 13 bases between the two ends. CDR3 length: 14 amino acids. The germline gives CDR1 SGHTA, CDR2 FQGNSA. CDR3: CASSLEGGTRTQYF. Written as DNA, the CDR3 is TGTGCCAGCAGCTTAGAAGGCGGAACTCGGACCCAGTACTTC.

The V gene is TRBV9, the J gene TRBJ1-5; TRBD1 is a possible D gene (6 bases). The CDR3 totals 14 residues. V was trimmed by 0 bases and J by 6 bases, leaving 10 bases between them. Per germline, CDR1 SGDLS and CDR2 YYNGEE. CDR3 sequence reads: CASSVEQGGQPQHF. In nucleotides, the CDR3 is TGTGCCAGCAGCGTAGAACAGGGAGGTCAGCCCCAGCATTTT.

This clonotype has a count of ten or more. This chain connects TRBV5-1 to TRBJ2-7; no definite D call. Germline CDR1 is SGHRS and CDR2 is YFSETQ. This CDR3 contains 15 residues. V lost 0 bases and J 4 bases, leaving 14 bases between the germline ends. The CDR3 reads CASSLGPGILYEQYF. The CDR3 DNA reads as TGCGCCAGCAGCTTGGGCCCGGGTATCCTTTACGAGCAGTACTTC. Full variable domain (missing parts from reference TRBV5-1 and TRBJ2-7): KAGVTQTPRYLIKTRGQQVTLSCSPISGHRSVSWYQQTPGQGLQFLFEYFSETQRNKGNFPGRFSGRQFSNSRSEMNVSTLELGDSALYLCASSLGPGILYEQYFGPGTRLTVT.

This clonotype showed up just a few times. J is TRBJ2-3 and V is TRBV11-3; 8 bases map to TRBD1. This CDR3 contains 15 residues. Unmatched junction bases numbered 6, after V lost 4 bases and J lost 3 bases. CDR1 is SGHNT, CDR2 YENEEA, per germline. As DNA, the CDR3 is TGTGCCAGCAGCTCCGGGACAGGATTAACAGATACGCAGTATTTT. Amino acid sequence: CASSSGTGLTDTQYF.

At least ten counts were recorded for this clonotype. J is TRBJ1-5 and V is TRBV7-8, with D tentatively TRBD1 (5 bases). The V end lost 5 bases, the J end lost 2 bases, and 10 bases lay between the germline ends. Germline loops: CDR1 SGHVS, CDR2 FQNEAQ. The CDR3 consists of 14 residues. The CDR3 reads CASSRGGGNQPQHF. DNA of the CDR3: TGTGCCAGCAGCCGGGGGGGTGGCAATCAGCCCCAGCATTTT.

This clonotype occurred a few times. V and J are TRBV5-1 and TRBJ1-2; D ambiguous. Per germline, CDR1 SGHRS and CDR2 YFSETQ. CDR3 length: 16 residues. Trimming pared 0 bases from V and 0 bases from J, leaving 12 bases between. The CDR3 here is CASSLEVGITNYGYTF. In nucleotides, the CDR3 is TGCGCCAGCAGCTTGGAAGTCGGGATTACTAACTATGGCTACACCTTC.

This clonotype has a count of ten or more. The V and J genes are TRBV14 and TRBJ2-3; unclear D gene. Germline V gene lookup returns CDR1 SGHDN and CDR2 FVKESK. V was pared by 3 bases and J by 3 bases, with 10 bases between. The CDR3 consists of 14 residues. CDR3 region: CASSQGRATDTQYF. DNA for the CDR3: TGTGCCAGCAGCCAGGGCAGAGCTACAGATACGCAGTATTTT.

This clonotype was counted between two and nine times. This chain connects TRBV12-3 or TRBV12-4 to TRBJ2-2; weak D call: TRBD1 (5 bases). Trimming stripped 3 bases from V and 0 bases from J, with 8 bases between. The CDR3 is 15 residues long. CDR3 nucleotide sequence: TGTGCCAGCAGTTTCGACAGCGCGAACACCGGGGAGCTGTTTTTT. Amino acids: CASSFDSANTGELFF.

In this sample, this clonotype turned up many times. V usage is TRBV7-8 and J usage is TRBJ1-1, with a weak D call TRBD1 (6 bases). This CDR3 comprises 12 residues. V was clipped by 1 base and J by 8 bases, with 8 bases between them. The V gene's germline CDR1 is SGHVS and CDR2 FQNEAQ. The CDR3 protein is CASSLVRGEAFF. CDR3 nucleotides: TGTGCCAGCAGCTTAGTGAGGGGGGAAGCTTTCTTT.

This clonotype has a handful of counts. The chain recombines TRBV6-2 or TRBV6-3 with TRBJ2-5; 12 bases are shared with TRBD2. The CDR3 runs 14 residues. Germline loops: CDR1 MNHEY, CDR2 SVGEGT. V trimming: 5 bases; J trimming: 5 bases; junction bases outside the gene matches: 3. The DNA of the CDR3 is TGTGCCAGCAGTCCCGGACTAGCGGGGGAGACCCAGTACTTC. It is translated as CASSPGLAGETQYF.

The sample holds a few counts of this clonotype. The gene calls are TRBV20-1 and TRBJ1-5, with D unclear. V lost 6 bases and J lost 0, with 12 bases in between. The germline V gene has CDR1 DFQATT and CDR2 SNEGSKA (reference sequence). CDR3 length equals 14 residues. Written as DNA, the CDR3 is TGCAGTGCCTCTGTAGGAGATAGCAATCAGCCCCAGCATTTT. This codes for CSASVGDSNQPQHF.

This clonotype occurred a few times. J is TRBJ1-1 and V is TRBV29-1, with 8 bases fitting TRBD1. This CDR3 spans 14 amino acids. CDR1 is SQVTM and CDR2 is ANQGSEA in the germline V gene. The J segment lost 2 bases and the V segment lost 5 bases, leaving 7 bases of the junction unmatched. In nucleotides, the CDR3 is TGCAGCGTTTGGACAGGGAGTAAAAACACTGAAGCTTTCTTT. This codes for CSVWTGSKNTEAFF.

This clonotype has a handful of counts. This sequence joins TRBV7-9 and TRBJ1-6; D unclear. From germline, CDR1 is SEHNR and CDR2 FQNEAQ (reference sequence). There are 14 residues in the CDR3. V was trimmed by 2 bases and J by 6 bases, leaving 8 bases between them. The CDR3 DNA reads as TGTGCCAGCAGCTTATTACGGATTAATTCACCCCTCCACTTT. This encodes CASSLLRINSPLHF.